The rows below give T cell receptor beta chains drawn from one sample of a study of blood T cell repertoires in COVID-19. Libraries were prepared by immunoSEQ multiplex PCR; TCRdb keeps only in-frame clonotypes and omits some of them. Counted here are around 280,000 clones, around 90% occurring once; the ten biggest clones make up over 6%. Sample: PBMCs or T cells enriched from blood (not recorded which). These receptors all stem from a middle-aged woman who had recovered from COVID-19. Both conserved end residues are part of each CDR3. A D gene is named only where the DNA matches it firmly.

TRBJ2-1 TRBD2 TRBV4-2 TGTGCCAGCAGCCAGGAACTAGCGAGCTCCTACAATGAGCAGTTCTTC CASSQELASSYNEQFF
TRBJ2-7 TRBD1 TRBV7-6 TGTGCCAGCAGTAAACAGGGCGGGACAGGGGTCTACGAGCAGTACTTC CASSKQGGTGVYEQYF
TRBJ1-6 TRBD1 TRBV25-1 TGTGCCAGCAACCGACAGGGTTTTTATTCACCCCTCCACTTT CASNRQGFYSPLHF
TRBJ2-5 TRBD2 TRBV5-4 TGTGCCAGCAGCATCGGGACTAGCGGGAGTGAAGAGACCCAGTACTTC CASSIGTSGSEETQYF
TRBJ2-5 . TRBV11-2 TGTGCCAGCAGCTTAGTGGCGGCGAGGGCGAGTGAGACCCAGTACTTC CASSLVAARASETQYF
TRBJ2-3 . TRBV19 TGTGCCAGTAGTATAGGCGCCCCTTATACGCAGTATTTT CASSIGAPYTQYF
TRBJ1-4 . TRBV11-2 TGTGCCAGCAGCTTTTCACAGAATGAAAAACTGTTTTTT CASSFSQNEKLFF
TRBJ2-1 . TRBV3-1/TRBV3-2 TGTGCCAGCAGCCGATCTTCGCGGCGCACCGCCGACGATGAGCAGTTCTTC CASSRSSRRTADDEQFF
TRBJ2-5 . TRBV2 TGTGCCAGCAGTGAAGCGCTGGTAGCCGGCCAAGAGACCCAGTACTTC CASSEALVAGQETQYF
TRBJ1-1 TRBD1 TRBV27 TGTGCCAGCAGTTTGGACAGGAAATACACTGAAGCTTTCTTT CASSLDRKYTEAFF